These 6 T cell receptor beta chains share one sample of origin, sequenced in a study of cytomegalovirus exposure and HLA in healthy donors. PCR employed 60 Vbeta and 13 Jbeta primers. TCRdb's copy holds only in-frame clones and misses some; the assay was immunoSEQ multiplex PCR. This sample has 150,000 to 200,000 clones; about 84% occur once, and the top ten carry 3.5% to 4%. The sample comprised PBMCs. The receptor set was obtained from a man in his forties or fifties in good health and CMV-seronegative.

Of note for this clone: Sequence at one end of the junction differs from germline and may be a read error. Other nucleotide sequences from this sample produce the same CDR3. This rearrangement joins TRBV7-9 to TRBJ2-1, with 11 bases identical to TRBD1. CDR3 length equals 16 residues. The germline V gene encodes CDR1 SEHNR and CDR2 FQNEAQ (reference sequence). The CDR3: CASSLAGQGENNEQFF. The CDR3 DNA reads TGTGCCAGCAGCTTAGCGGGACAGGGGGAAAACAACGAGCAGTTCTTC.

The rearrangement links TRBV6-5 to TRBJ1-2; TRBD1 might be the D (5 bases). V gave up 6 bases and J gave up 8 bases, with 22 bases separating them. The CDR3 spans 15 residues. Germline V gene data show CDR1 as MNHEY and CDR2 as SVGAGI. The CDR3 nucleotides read TGTGCCAGCAGCCCTCGGCCAGGCCATTCAGGGGGCTACACCTTC. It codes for CASSPRPGHSGGYTF.

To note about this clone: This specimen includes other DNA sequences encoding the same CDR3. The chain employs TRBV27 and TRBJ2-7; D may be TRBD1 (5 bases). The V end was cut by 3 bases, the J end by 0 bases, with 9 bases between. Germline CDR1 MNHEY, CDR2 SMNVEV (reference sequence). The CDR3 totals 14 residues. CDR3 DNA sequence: TGTGCCAGCAGTTTGCAGGGCTACTCCTACGAGCAGTACTTC. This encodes CASSLQGYSYEQYF.

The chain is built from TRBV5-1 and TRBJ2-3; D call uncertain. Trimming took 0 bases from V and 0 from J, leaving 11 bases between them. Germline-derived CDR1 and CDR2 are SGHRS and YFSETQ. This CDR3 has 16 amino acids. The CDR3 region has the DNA TGCGCCAGCAGCTTGGGAGGCGGAAAAAGCACAGATACGCAGTATTTT. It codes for CASSLGGGKSTDTQYF.

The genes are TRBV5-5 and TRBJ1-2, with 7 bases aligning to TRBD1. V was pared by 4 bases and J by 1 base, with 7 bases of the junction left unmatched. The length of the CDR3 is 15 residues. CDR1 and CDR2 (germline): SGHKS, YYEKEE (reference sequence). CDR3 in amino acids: CASSPPGQRNYGYTF. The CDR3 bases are TGTGCCAGCAGCCCCCCGGGACAGCGTAACTATGGCTACACCTTC.

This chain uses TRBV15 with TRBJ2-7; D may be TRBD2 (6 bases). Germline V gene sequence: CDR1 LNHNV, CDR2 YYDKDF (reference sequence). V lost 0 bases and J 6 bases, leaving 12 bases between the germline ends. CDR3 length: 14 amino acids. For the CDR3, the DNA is TGTGCCACCAGCAGAGAGGCGGGGAGGAGCGAGCAGTACTTC. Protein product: CATSREAGRSEQYF. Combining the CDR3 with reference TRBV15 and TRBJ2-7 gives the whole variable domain DAMVIQNPRYQVTQFGKPVTLSCSQTLNHNVMYWYQQKSSQAPKLLFHYYDKDFNNEADTPDNFQSRRPNTSFCFLDIRSPGLGDTAMYLCATSREAGRSEQYFGPGTRLTVT.